This passage covers 30 T cell receptor beta chains from one sample sequenced in a study of cytomegalovirus exposure and HLA in healthy donors. PCR employed 60 Vbeta and 13 Jbeta primers. Produced via immunoSEQ multiplex PCR; TCRdb's table is partial and in-frame only. The sample holds about 160,000 clones, about four fifths seen once. Sequencing used PBMCs. Receptors were obtained from a man aged 45 to 65 in good health and CMV-seropositive.

The rearrangement links TRBV19 to TRBJ1-5; 8 bases agree with TRBD1. The junction had 4 bases not matched to a gene; V was cut back by 0 bases and J by 6 bases. Germline-derived CDR1 and CDR2 are LNHDA and SQIVND (reference sequence). The CDR3 sequence is 15 residues long. CDR3 amino acids: CASSIDQGAGQPQHF. DNA for the CDR3: TGTGCCAGTAGTATAGACCAGGGGGCTGGTCAGCCCCAGCATTTT.

This chain connects TRBV7-3 to TRBJ1-2, with a weak D call TRBD1 (6 bases). Germline V gene data show CDR1 as SGHTA and CDR2 as FQGTGA. This CDR3 region has 14 residues. Deletions cut 5 bases from V and 8 bases from J, with 18 bases between. Here the CDR3 DNA reads TGTGCCAGCAGCGGGGACCGAGGGGGGGGCGGCTACACCTTC. It encodes CASSGDRGGGGYTF.

The chain couples TRBV6-6 to TRBJ2-7; the D gene is possibly TRBD2 (6 bases). The CDR3 consists of 16 residues. Germline CDR1 MNHNY, CDR2 SVGAGI (reference sequence). Trimming left V 6 bases short and J 3 bases short, with 21 bases between. The CDR3 sequence is CASRTKRASPSYEQYF. CDR3 in DNA: TGTGCCAGCAGAACCAAGCGGGCGAGCCCTAGCTACGAGCAGTACTTC.

V is TRBV9 and J is TRBJ2-2; 9 bases align to TRBD2. CDR1 SGDLS and CDR2 YYNGEE come from the germline V gene. Trimming removed 3 bases from V and 6 bases from J; junction bases left unmatched: 9. The CDR3 totals 16 residues. This chain's CDR3 is CASSGRTSVSSGELFF. CDR3 bases: TGTGCCAGCAGCGGGAGGACTAGCGTTTCATCCGGGGAGCTGTTTTTT.

The J gene is TRBJ2-7, the V gene TRBV7-9, with 12 bases fitting TRBD2. J was trimmed by 4 bases and V by 7 bases; bases with no gene match: 5. The CDR3 is 14 residues long. Germline CDR1 reads SEHNR; CDR2 reads FQNEAQ (reference sequence). CDR3 loop: CASTTTSGSYEQYF. In DNA form, the CDR3 reads TGTGCCAGCACCACGACTAGCGGGAGTTACGAGCAGTACTTC.

The rearrangement links TRBV28 to TRBJ1-5; no firm D call. CDR3 length equals 14 residues. CDR1 and CDR2 (germline): MDHEN, SYDVKM. Trimming shortened V by 3 bases and J by 5 bases, and 11 bases separated the two germline ends. The CDR3 nucleotides are TGTGCCAGCAGTTTGCCACTAAACCATCAGCCCCAGCATTTT. This sequence encodes CASSLPLNHQPQHF.

This clone turned up a few times. The gene calls are TRBV28 and TRBJ2-7; TRBD2 matches at 7 bases. Trimming cost V 5 bases and J 0 bases; bases outside gene matches: 10. The CDR3 extends over 16 amino acids. Germline V gene sequence: CDR1 MDHEN, CDR2 SYDVKM. The CDR3 DNA follows: TGTGCCAGCAGTATCCTCGGGCTAGCGGCCTCCTACGAGCAGTACTTC. Translated: CASSILGLAASYEQYF.

J is TRBJ2-4 and V is TRBV5-6; 8 bases are a match to TRBD1. The CDR3 has 15 amino acids. The J segment lost 8 bases and the V segment lost 4 bases, leaving 11 bases of the junction unmatched. The germline V gene has CDR1 SGHDT and CDR2 YYEEEE. The CDR3 DNA reads TGTGCCAGCAGCCACCCCGGGACAGGCTCGTACATTCAGTACTTC. Amino acids: CASSHPGTGSYIQYF.

The V call is TRBV30, the J call TRBJ2-1; 8 bases line up with TRBD2. CDR1 GTSNPN and CDR2 SVGIG come from the germline V gene (reference sequence). V was clipped by 4 bases and J by 3 bases; unmatched bases: 8. The CDR3 has 15 residues. CDR3 in amino acids: CAWTDGTSVYNEQFF. CDR3 DNA sequence: TGTGCCTGGACCGACGGGACTAGTGTCTACAATGAGCAGTTCTTC.

There are a few counts of this clone. The V gene is TRBV14, the J gene TRBJ2-5; TRBD1 matches at 9 bases. The CDR3 loop spans 15 amino acids. Germline V gene data show CDR1 as SGHDN and CDR2 as FVKESK. J lost 5 bases, V lost 5 bases, and 9 bases had no gene match. The CDR3 DNA is TGTGCCAGCAGCAGTCGACAGGGGGTGGAGGAGACCCAGTACTTC. This translates into CASSSRQGVEETQYF.

The rearrangement joins TRBV7-3 to TRBJ2-1; 16 nucleotides agree with TRBD2. Germline-derived CDR1 and CDR2 are SGHTA and FQGTGA. Trimming removed 2 bases from V and 9 bases from J; junction bases left unmatched: 4. This CDR3 is built from 16 residues. CDR3 loop: CASSLWGLAGGIEQFF. Here the CDR3 DNA reads TGTGCCAGCAGCTTATGGGGACTAGCGGGAGGGATTGAGCAGTTCTTC. Full variable domain (missing parts from reference TRBV7-3 and TRBJ2-1): GAGVSQTPSNKVTEKGKYVELRCDPISGHTALYWYRQSLGQGPEFLIYFQGTGAADDSGLPNDRFFAVRPEGSVSTLKIQRTERGDSAVYLCASSLWGLAGGIEQFFGPGTRLTVL.

The chain recombines TRBV18 with TRBJ2-6, with D maybe TRBD2 (5 bases). Trimming took off 2 bases at V and 3 bases at J, with 8 bases between the two ends. This CDR3 has 15 amino acids. The germline gives CDR1 KGHSH, CDR2 LQKENI. The CDR3 DNA sequence: TGTGCCAGCTCACCATCCGGGATTGGGGCCAACGTCCTGACTTTC. It translates to CASSPSGIGANVLTF.

The chain has TRBV5-4 and TRBJ2-1; TRBD1 agrees at 9 bases. This CDR3 has 15 residues. Per germline, CDR1 SGHNT and CDR2 YYREEE (reference sequence). J gave up 9 bases and V 4 bases, and 11 bases lay outside the gene matches. The CDR3 nucleotides are TGTGCCAGCAGCGAGGACAGGGGTTATTACTTTGAGCAGTTCTTC. Translation: CASSEDRGYYFEQFF.

This clone appeared a single time. Here the CDR3 reads CASSQVAQETSGLLISYEQYF. DNA for the CDR3: TGTGCCAGCAGCCAGGTCGCCCAAGAGACTAGCGGGCTACTAATCTCCTACGAGCAGTACTTC. This chain links TRBV4-2 with TRBJ2-7, with TRBD2 matching 10 bases. The V gene end was trimmed by 3 bases and the J gene end by 0 bases; junction bases not matched to a gene: 20. From germline, CDR1 is LGHNA and CDR2 YNFKEQ. The CDR3 is made up of 21 amino acids.

J is TRBJ1-6 and V is TRBV10-3, with TRBD1 as a possible D gene (5 bases). The V gene lost 3 bases and the J gene lost 9 bases, with 24 bases spanning the gap. Germline V gives CDR1 ENHRY, CDR2 SYGVKD. The CDR3 is made up of 18 amino acids. CDR3 protein: CAISDQGRSLLTFSPLHF. The CDR3, as DNA: TGTGCCATCAGTGATCAGGGCCGGTCCTTGCTAACCTTTTCACCCCTCCACTTT.

The J gene is TRBJ2-5, the V gene TRBV9; 9 bases agree with TRBD2. V lost 1 base, J lost 3 bases, and 4 bases stayed unmatched. Germline V lookup: CDR1 SGDLS, CDR2 YYNGEE. The CDR3 runs to 15 residues. This CDR3 is CASSVTGTSKETQYF. The CDR3 DNA reads as TGTGCCAGCAGCGTAACCGGGACTAGCAAAGAGACCCAGTACTTC.

The V and J genes are TRBV4-1 and TRBJ1-1; perhaps TRBD1 as D (6 bases). Between the trimmed V and J ends, which lost 3 bases and 1 base, there was a span of 15 bases. Germline V gene sequence: CDR1 MGHRA, CDR2 YSYEKL. The CDR3 runs 16 residues. CDR3 amino acids: CASSQKSVGQNTEAFF. CDR3 bases: TGCGCCAGCAGCCAGAAGTCCGTGGGACAGAACACTGAAGCTTTCTTT.

The chain carries TRBV11-3 and TRBJ2-3; possibly TRBD1 for D (7 bases). Germline CDR1 and CDR2: SGHNT and YENEEA. The CDR3 loop spans 17 amino acids. V was trimmed by 5 bases and J by 7 bases, leaving 25 bases between them. The CDR3, as DNA: TGTGCCAGCAGCCGAAACGACTGGACAGGAGGGGCCTATACGCAGTATTTT. This gives the protein CASSRNDWTGGAYTQYF.

The chain has TRBV4-3 and TRBJ1-2; 9 bases match TRBD1. The germline V gene encodes CDR1 LGHNA and CDR2 YSLEER. J lost 7 bases, V lost 0 bases, and 6 bases had no gene match. The CDR3 spans 15 residues. This CDR3 is CASSQERDRASGYTF. CDR3 nucleotide sequence: TGCGCCAGCAGCCAAGAACGGGACAGGGCGAGTGGCTACACCTTC.

The chain uses TRBV10-3 and TRBJ1-1; D unclear. V was trimmed by 2 bases and J by 6 bases, leaving 7 bases between them. The CDR3 runs 12 residues. CDR1 and CDR2 from the germline V gene are ENHRY and SYGVKD. The CDR3 reads CAISEEAAEAFF. The DNA of the CDR3 is TGTGCCATCAGTGAGGAGGCCGCTGAAGCTTTCTTT.

The chain recombines TRBV2 with TRBJ2-3; weak D call: TRBD1 (6 bases). Germline values: CDR1 SNHLY, CDR2 FYNNEI. The CDR3 is made up of 14 amino acids. Trimming pared 11 bases from V and 1 base from J, leaving 16 bases between. The CDR3 spells CASLQGQRTDTQYF. For the CDR3, the DNA is TGTGCCTCCTTACAGGGACAACGCACAGATACGCAGTATTTT.

J is TRBJ1-5 and V is TRBV5-6, with D maybe TRBD1 (6 bases). Germline-derived CDR1 and CDR2 are SGHDT and YYEEEE. Trimming shortened V by 4 bases and J by 5 bases, and 16 bases separated the two germline ends. CDR3 length: 15 amino acids. The chain's CDR3 is CASSPIVQGDQPQHF. The CDR3 DNA sequence: TGTGCCAGCAGCCCCATTGTACAGGGCGATCAGCCCCAGCATTTT. The full variable domain, its missing parts supplied by reference TRBV5-6 and TRBJ1-5, is DAGVTQSPTHLIKTRGQQVTLRCSPKSGHDTVSWYQQALGQGPQFIFQYYEEEERQRGNFPDRFSGHQFPNYSSELNVNALLLGDSALYLCASSPIVQGDQPQHFGDGTRLSIL.

The rearrangement joins TRBV5-6 to TRBJ2-3; TRBD2 matches 12 bases. The CDR3 covers 19 residues. V was clipped by 0 bases and J by 1 base; unmatched bases: 9. Looked up from germline, CDR1 is SGHDT and CDR2 is YYEEEE. CDR3 DNA sequence: TGTGCCAGCAGCTTGGCCGCCCTAGCGGGAGGGGGTGGCACAGATACGCAGTATTTT. Its protein product is CASSLAALAGGGGTDTQYF.

The chain joins TRBV2 to TRBJ1-5; D is unclear. The length of the CDR3 is 15 residues. V lost 7 bases, J lost 2 bases, and 15 bases lay in between. The germline gives CDR1 SNHLY, CDR2 FYNNEI. CDR3 residues: CASNPQVFGNQPQHF. CDR3 nucleotide sequence: TGTGCCAGCAACCCCCAGGTTTTTGGCAATCAGCCCCAGCATTTT.

CDR3 coding DNA: TGTGCCAGCAGAAAAACCACTGGTGAGCAGTTCTTC. Protein: CASRKTTGEQFF. The rearrangement links TRBV6-5 to TRBJ2-1; D remains ambiguous. Germline V gene lookup returns CDR1 MNHEY and CDR2 SVGAGI. Trimming removed 6 bases at V and 9 bases at J, with 12 bases between. The CDR3 is made up of 12 amino acids.

The chain employs TRBV5-4 and TRBJ2-2; tentatively, D is TRBD1 (6 bases). Germline V CDR1 and CDR2: SGHNT, YYREEE (reference sequence). Trimming left V 3 bases short and J 6 bases short, with 9 bases between. The CDR3 has 13 residues. CDR3 sequence reads: CASSWDIAGELFF. CDR3 DNA sequence: TGTGCCAGCAGCTGGGACATAGCCGGGGAGCTGTTTTTT.

The rearrangement uses TRBV4-2 and TRBJ2-7; 8 bases are a match to TRBD2. V was pared by 3 bases and J by 0 bases, with 4 bases of the junction left unmatched. Germline V gene sequence: CDR1 LGHNA, CDR2 YNFKEQ. The CDR3 totals 15 residues. The DNA of the CDR3 is TGTGCCAGCAGCCAGTCGGCGGGGGGCTCCTACGAGCAGTACTTC. This sequence encodes CASSQSAGGSYEQYF.

The genes are TRBV5-1 and TRBJ2-3; 7 positions match TRBD2. V was pared by 1 base and J by 1 base, with 3 bases of the junction left unmatched. This CDR3 has 15 amino acids. Looked up from germline, CDR1 is SGHRS and CDR2 is YFSETQ. CDR3 amino acids: CASSLWGGGTDTQYF. For the CDR3, the DNA is TGCGCCAGCAGCTTGTGGGGGGGAGGCACAGATACGCAGTATTTT.

V is TRBV5-1 and J is TRBJ1-2, with 9 bases matching TRBD1. V lost 5 bases to trimming and J lost 3 bases; unmatched junction nucleotides: 5. The CDR3 has 14 amino acids. Per the germline V gene, CDR1 is SGHRS and CDR2 is YFSETQ. CDR3 sequence (DNA): TGCGCCAGCAGGGCCAGGACAGGGGACTATGGCTACACCTTC. This translates into CASRARTGDYGYTF.

The CDR3: CASSLGQTYNEQFF. The CDR3 coding sequence is TGCGCCAGCAGCTTGGGACAGACCTACAATGAGCAGTTCTTC. The rearrangement joins TRBV5-1 to TRBJ2-1; D might be TRBD1 (5 bases). The germline CDR1 and CDR2 sequences are SGHRS and YFSETQ. The CDR3 is 14 amino acids. V lost 0 bases and J lost 2, with 6 bases in between.